This T cell receptor beta chain was sequenced during a study of Ad26.COV2.S vaccination and SARS-CoV-2 variants. Study as a whole: Ad26.COV2.S was injected intramuscularly once or twice, 56 days apart. Whole-study results and caveats: Total responses of T cells may have been underestimated by the analyses of TCR breadth and depth.

Comment on this clone: What it recognizes is unknown.

The V end lost 3 bases, the J end lost 5 bases, and 9 bases lay between the germline ends. Per germline, CDR1 KGHDR and CDR2 SFDVKD. CDR3 length equals 13 residues. Method: immunoSEQ multiplex PCR; TCRdb's copy keeps in-frame clones and lacks some. Seen here are some 250,000 clones, roughly 90% observed once, and the top ten hold around 10%. The treatment was: around 19 received Ad26.COV2.S at low or high dose, single or two shots; about 5 received placebo; per-sample allocation not given. Sampling was done on day 63 after the first vaccine or placebo injection. Aged 18-55 years, donor was enrolled in Boston in about 2020. The vaccine antigen was prefusion-stabilized Wuhan SARS-CoV-2 spike.

The source of this sequence is a person between 18 and 59 years old who received the Ad26.COV2.S COVID-19 vaccine or a placebo. The material sequenced was peripheral blood, taken in a trial of Ad26.COV2.S vaccine versus placebo. The chain combines TRBV24-1 with TRBJ2-5; D gene ambiguous. The CDR3 region has the DNA TGTGCCACCAGTGATCCCGCTCGCGAGACCCAGTACTTC. As protein: CATSDPARETQYF.